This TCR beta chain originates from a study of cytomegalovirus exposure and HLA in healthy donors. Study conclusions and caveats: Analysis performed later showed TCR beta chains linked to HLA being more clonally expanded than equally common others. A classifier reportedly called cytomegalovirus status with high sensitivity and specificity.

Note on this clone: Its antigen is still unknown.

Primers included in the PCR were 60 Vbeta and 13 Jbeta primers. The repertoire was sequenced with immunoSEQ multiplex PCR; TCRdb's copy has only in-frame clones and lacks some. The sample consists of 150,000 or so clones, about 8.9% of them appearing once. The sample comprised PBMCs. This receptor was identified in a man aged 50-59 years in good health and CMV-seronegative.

The CDR3 loop reads CAWRETGSVNTEAFF. For the CDR3, the DNA is TGTGCCTGGAGGGAAACCGGGTCTGTGAACACTGAAGCTTTCTTT. The chain joins TRBV30 to TRBJ1-1; D is unclear. CDR1 and CDR2 (germline): GTSNPN, SVGIG (reference sequence). V gave up 3 bases and J gave up 0 bases, with 14 bases separating them. This CDR3 has 15 residues.